This TCR beta chain stems from a study of T cells in Graves' hyperthyroidism and ophthalmopathy. This CDR3 has 15 amino acids. CDR1 and CDR2 from the germline V gene are MNHNS and SASEGT. For this clonotype: This sequence may be a read error, since a much larger clone differs from it by one base.

Amplification yielded TCR beta CDR3 regions, with RNA transcripts as the source. A set of HTBI primers served as the primers for a first-round RT-PCR of the TCR CDR3. TCRdb reprocessed the multiplex PCR reads via MiXCR and lists one record per CDR3 protein. Of a few hundred thousand distinct CDR3 sequences listed, about a sixth are singletons. The sequencing input was blood. The receptor comes from a woman younger than 35 with Graves' hyperthyroidism. V usage is TRBV6-1 and J usage is TRBJ1-6, with TRBD1 matching 7 bases. The CDR3 coding sequence is TGTGCCAGCACTGACCAGGGGGGAGTCAATTCACCCCCCCACTTT. Its protein product is CASTDQGGVNSPPHF.